The 12 T cell receptor beta chains in this list originate from one sample, sequenced in a study of human T cells and chemical hapten exposure. TCRdb re-called the RACE reads through MiXCR, storing one row per CDR3 protein. Of nearly 350,000 distinct CDR3 sequences detected, around 7% appear once; the ten largest clones hold around 8.4%. Time point: patch test 1, 2 weeks after DPC sensitization. Treatment defined: therapeutic diphenylcyclopropenone sensitization with weekly scalp DPC. Sequenced material: whole blood, taken in connection with sensitization to the hapten diphenylcyclopropenone (DPC). The receptors derive from a woman under 30 with alopecia areata. Some clones in this sample may be carry-over from other donors' samples.

The gene calls are TRBV6-6 and TRBJ2-1; 8 positions match TRBD1. V lost 6 bases to trimming and J lost 7 bases; unmatched junction nucleotides: 5. CDR1 MNHNY and CDR2 SVGAGI come from the germline V gene (reference sequence). CDR3 length: 13 amino acids. CDR3 bases: TGTGCCAGCAGCCCAGGGGGCTTAAATGAGCAGTTCTTC. This encodes CASSPGGLNEQFF.

This chain links TRBV6-1 with TRBJ2-2; 8 bases agree with TRBD1. CDR3 length equals 17 residues. Germline-derived CDR1 and CDR2 are MNHNS and SASEGT. Germline trimming cut 5 bases from V and 5 bases from J; bases unmatched to any gene: 13. Written as DNA, the CDR3 is TGTGCCAGCAGTCGACGCGGAAACAGGGGGAAGACCGGGGAGCTGTTTTTT. It encodes CASSRRGNRGKTGELFF.

This clonotype turned up a few times. The CDR3 region has the DNA TGCGCCAGCAGCCAAGATAGAGGCCTAGCGGGGAGGTCAGATACGCAGTATTTT. Its protein is CASSQDRGLAGRSDTQYF. The J gene is TRBJ2-3, the V gene TRBV4-3; 9 positions match TRBD2. CDR3 size: 18 residues. V dropped 0 bases and J dropped 4; count of bases not matched to a gene: 11. The germline gives CDR1 LGHNA, CDR2 YSLEER.

The rearrangement joins TRBV7-2 to TRBJ2-6, with no clear D. Trimming shortened V by 5 bases and J by 3 bases, and 5 bases separated the two germline ends. The CDR3 runs to 13 residues. In germline, CDR1 is SGHTA, CDR2 FQGNSA. The CDR3 region is CASSPVGANVLTF. CDR3 bases: TGTGCCAGCAGCCCGGTTGGGGCCAACGTCCTGACTTTC. Based on the CDR3 plus reference TRBV7-2 and TRBJ2-6, the full variable domain is GAGVSQSPSNKVTEKGKDVELRCDPISGHTALYWYRQSLGQGLEFLIYFQGNSAPDKSGLPSDRFSAERTGGSVSTLTIQRTQQEDSAVYLCASSPVGANVLTFGAGSRLTVL.

This clonotype was detected ten times or more. This rearrangement joins TRBV4-2 to TRBJ2-3, with a weak D call TRBD2 (5 bases). There are 15 residues in the CDR3. V lost 4 bases and J lost 2, with 13 bases in between. CDR1 and CDR2 from the germline V gene are LGHNA and YNFKEQ. The CDR3 sequence: CASSLQRRPTDTQYF. The DNA for the CDR3 is TGTGCCAGCAGCCTCCAGCGGCGGCCCACAGATACGCAGTATTTT.

V usage is TRBV6-1 and J usage is TRBJ1-5, with D unresolved. Germline values: CDR1 MNHNS, CDR2 SASEGT. This CDR3 has 13 amino acids. V gave up 2 bases and J gave up 5 bases, with 7 bases separating them. The CDR3 nucleotides are TGTGCCAGCAGTGAATTACGATATCAGCCCCAGCATTTT. Translated, it gives CASSELRYQPQHF.

This clonotype appeared a few times. The V call is TRBV7-8, the J call TRBJ2-3; D not resolved. CDR3 length equals 14 residues. Between the trimmed V and J ends, which lost 1 base and 4 bases, there was a span of 9 bases. Germline assignment: CDR1 SGHVS and CDR2 FQNEAQ. The CDR3 region has the DNA TGTGCCAGCAGCTTAGTTCTGGCGTCAGATACGCAGTATTTT. This encodes CASSLVLASDTQYF.

This rearrangement joins TRBV28 to TRBJ1-6, with 12 nucleotides matching TRBD1. The CDR3 consists of 15 residues. Germline CDR1 is MDHEN and CDR2 is SYDVKM. After removal of 5 bases from V and 9 bases from J, the junction contained 5 bases not matched to a gene. In DNA form, the CDR3 reads TGTGCCAGCAGTGTGGGGACAGGGGGCCCTTCACCCCTCCACTTT. Its translation: CASSVGTGGPSPLHF.

The rearrangement joins TRBV20-1 to TRBJ1-2, with D unclear. The length of the CDR3 is 11 residues. CDR1 and CDR2 from the germline V gene are DFQATT and SNEGSKA (reference sequence). Between the trimmed V and J ends, which lost 2 bases and 2 bases, there was a span of 3 bases. This chain's CDR3 is CSARQNYGYTF. The CDR3 DNA reads as TGCAGTGCTAGACAAAACTATGGCTACACCTTC.

This clonotype was counted a few times. The chain is built from TRBV6-6 and TRBJ1-3; maybe TRBD1 (6 bases). Per germline, CDR1 MNHNY and CDR2 SVGAGI (reference sequence). The CDR3 extends over 14 amino acids. V lost 7 bases, J lost 4 bases, and 14 bases lay in between. In DNA form, the CDR3 reads TGTGCCAGCACCACGGGGGGCGGGGGAAACACCATATATTTT. Its translation: CASTTGGGGNTIYF.

In this sample, this clonotype turned up a few times. The genes are TRBV6-2 or TRBV6-3 and TRBJ2-7; unclear D gene. The CDR3 is 14 residues long. The germline V gene encodes CDR1 MNHEY and CDR2 SVGEGT. V lost 2 bases and J lost 1, with 9 bases in between. CDR3 region: CASSYDEISYEQYF. Here the CDR3 DNA reads TGTGCCAGCAGTTACGATGAGATTTCCTACGAGCAGTACTTC.

Details on this clonotype: The conserved closing phenylalanine or tryptophan is absent in this CDR3, likely reflecting a read error. The limits of the CDR3 on the DNA are not certain, so only TCRdb's listed CDR3 is given. The rearrangement joins TRBV7-9 to TRBJ2-4; the D call in the table, TRBD2, was not verified against the DNA. Looked up from germline, CDR1 is SEHNR and CDR2 is FQNEAQ (reference sequence). The CDR3 spans 11 residues, counting both ends. The CDR3 spells CASSPGPTGYL.